These 19 T cell receptor beta chains share one sample of origin, sequenced in a study of cytomegalovirus exposure and HLA in healthy donors. A multiplex PCR was run with 60 Vbeta primers and 13 Jbeta primers. Only in-frame clones appear in the TCRdb table, and some are missing; sequencing was by immunoSEQ multiplex PCR. The table shows under 200,000 clones, with around 86% occurring only once. The sequencing sample was made of PBMCs. The origin of the receptors is a human donor in good health.

This chain connects TRBV2 to TRBJ1-5; TRBD1 matches 7 bases. V dropped 10 bases and J dropped 2; count of bases not matched to a gene: 8. CDR1 and CDR2 from the germline V gene are SNHLY and FYNNEI. The CDR3 loop spans 14 amino acids. The CDR3 reads CATGDRVGNQPQHF. The CDR3 bases are TGTGCCACCGGAGACAGGGTAGGCAATCAGCCCCAGCATTTT.

This CDR3 is CASSSQGATEAFF. CDR3 sequence (DNA): TGCGCCAGCAGCTCCCAGGGGGCCACTGAAGCTTTCTTT. The chain has TRBV5-1 and TRBJ1-1, with 8 bases identical to TRBD1. The V and J ends lost 3 bases and 4 bases, in that order; junction bases with no gene match: 2. This CDR3 comprises 13 residues. CDR1 and CDR2 (germline): SGHRS, YFSETQ. Full variable domain (outside the CDR3, taken from reference TRBV5-1 and TRBJ1-1): KAGVTQTPRYLIKTRGQQVTLSCSPISGHRSVSWYQQTPGQGLQFLFEYFSETQRNKGNFPGRFSGRQFSNSRSEMNVSTLELGDSALYLCASSSQGATEAFFGQGTRLTVV.

The gene calls are TRBV27 and TRBJ1-1; unclear D gene. Germline V lookup: CDR1 MNHEY, CDR2 SMNVEV (reference sequence). The ends were cut back, 4 bases at V and 1 base at J, with 10 bases in the middle. The CDR3 length is 14 residues. CDR3 sequence reads: CASSYQASNTEAFF. The CDR3 DNA reads TGTGCCAGCAGTTACCAGGCGTCGAACACTGAAGCTTTCTTT.

This clone has only one observation. The chain combines TRBV5-6 with TRBJ1-1; the match to TRBD1 covers 10 bases. Per the germline V gene, CDR1 is SGHDT and CDR2 is YYEEEE. J lost 0 bases, V lost 1 base, and 9 bases had no gene match. The CDR3 is 18 residues long. The CDR3 loop is CASSLTLGQGMLNTEAFF. DNA of the CDR3: TGTGCCAGCAGCTTGACCTTGGGACAGGGGATGTTGAACACTGAAGCTTTCTTT.

This sequence joins TRBV7-6 and TRBJ2-7; 12 bases line up with TRBD2. V lost 4 bases, J lost 4 bases, and 5 bases stayed unmatched. The CDR3 has 15 amino acids. Per the germline V gene, CDR1 is SGHVS and CDR2 is FNYEAQ. The CDR3 loop reads CASSSGLAGSYEQYF. CDR3 bases: TGTGCCAGCAGCTCAGGACTAGCGGGGTCATACGAGCAGTACTTC.

The chain recombines TRBV5-1 with TRBJ1-1; 11 bases fit TRBD1. Germline loops: CDR1 SGHRS, CDR2 YFSETQ. The CDR3 has 15 residues. V was clipped by 4 bases and J by 4 bases; unmatched bases: 6. The CDR3 DNA sequence: TGCGCCAGCAGCCAGGCCGGGACAGGGGGCACTGAAGCTTTCTTT. Protein product: CASSQAGTGGTEAFF.

This clone has a handful of counts. The genes are TRBV4-1 and TRBJ2-7, with 9 bases identical to TRBD1. The CDR3 covers 16 residues. Germline values: CDR1 MGHRA, CDR2 YSYEKL. The ends lost 0 bases at V and 2 bases at J; junction bases unmatched: 5. CDR3 bases: TGCGCCAGCAGCCAAGAAGGACAGGGGTCCCCCTACGAGCAGTACTTC. This encodes CASSQEGQGSPYEQYF.

V and J are TRBV19 and TRBJ2-7, with 8 bases aligning to TRBD1. This CDR3 has 14 residues. The J segment lost 2 bases and the V segment lost 8 bases, leaving 8 bases of the junction unmatched. Looked up from germline, CDR1 is LNHDA and CDR2 is SQIVND (reference sequence). CDR3 sequence: CASRKRTGTYEQYF. The DNA of the CDR3 is TGTGCCAGTCGAAAGCGGACAGGGACCTACGAGCAGTACTTC. Supplemented by reference TRBV19 and TRBJ2-7, the full variable domain reads DGGITQSPKYLFRKEGQNVTLSCEQNLNHDAMYWYRQDPGQGLRLIYYSQIVNDFQKGDIAEGYSVSREKKESFPLTVTSAQKNPTAFYLCASRKRTGTYEQYFGPGTRLTVT.

This clone occurred once. The CDR3 reads CASSLASQETQYF. The CDR3 DNA follows: TGTGCCAGCAGCTTGGCTAGCCAAGAGACCCAGTACTTC. The rearrangement joins TRBV5-4 to TRBJ2-5; no firm D call. Trimming took 0 bases from V and 1 from J, leaving 4 bases between them. Germline lookup yields CDR1 SGHNT and CDR2 YYREEE (reference sequence). CDR3 length: 13 amino acids.

V usage is TRBV11-2 and J usage is TRBJ1-2; the D is unclear. The CDR3 runs to 12 residues. V dropped 4 bases and J dropped 8 bases, with 11 bases sitting between them. The germline V gene encodes CDR1 SGHAT and CDR2 FQNNGV. For the CDR3, the DNA is TGTGCCAGCAGCTGGAGGTCGGCGGGCTACACCTTC. Amino acids: CASSWRSAGYTF.

This chain connects TRBV7-9 to TRBJ1-2, with D possibly matching TRBD1 (6 bases). The CDR3 is 13 residues long. The germline gives CDR1 SEHNR, CDR2 FQNEAQ (reference sequence). V was cut by 6 bases and J by 2 bases, with 10 bases left in between. The CDR3 DNA follows: TGTGCCAGCAGTTTTCAGGGGAACTATGGCTACACCTTC. It is translated as CASSFQGNYGYTF.

The J gene is TRBJ2-5, the V gene TRBV29-1; 9 bases align to TRBD1. Germline CDR1 and CDR2: SQVTM and ANQGSEA. The junction had 4 bases not matched to a gene; V was cut back by 2 bases and J by 3 bases. This CDR3 is 14 amino acids long. Here the CDR3 reads CSVERDRAKETQYF. The CDR3 DNA follows: TGCAGCGTTGAAAGGGACAGGGCAAAAGAGACCCAGTACTTC.

This chain joins TRBV6-5 and TRBJ2-5; the D is unclear. CDR1 is MNHEY, CDR2 SVGAGI, per germline. The V end was cut by 6 bases, the J end by 7 bases, with 9 bases between. The length of the CDR3 is 11 residues. CDR3 sequence reads: CASREMGTQYF. CDR3 nucleotides: TGTGCCAGCAGGGAGATGGGGACCCAGTACTTC.

This chain uses TRBV11-2 with TRBJ2-1; D may be TRBD2 (7 bases). This CDR3 has 16 amino acids. Germline V lookup: CDR1 SGHAT, CDR2 FQNNGV. V lost 6 bases, J lost 4 bases, and 19 bases lay in between. CDR3 DNA: TGTGCCAGCAGTCCCAACGGGGGGCTACCATACAATGAGCAGTTCTTC. It yields the protein CASSPNGGLPYNEQFF.

The chain uses TRBV9 and TRBJ2-1; 8 nucleotides agree with TRBD1. CDR3 size: 15 residues. V was pared by 4 bases and J by 7 bases, with 10 bases of the junction left unmatched. Germline-derived CDR1 and CDR2 are SGDLS and YYNGEE. Written as DNA, the CDR3 is TGTGCCAGCAGCAACCGGGACAGGAGCATTAATGAGCAGTTCTTC. Its protein product is CASSNRDRSINEQFF. The full variable domain, completed using reference TRBV9 and TRBJ2-1, is DSGVTQTPKHLITATGQRVTLRCSPRSGDLSVYWYQQSLDQGLQFLIQYYNGEERAKGNILERFSAQQFPDLHSELNLSSLELGDSALYFCASSNRDRSINEQFFGPGTRLTVL.

The chain carries TRBV28 and TRBJ2-2; 7 nucleotides align to TRBD1. Germline lookup yields CDR1 MDHEN and CDR2 SYDVKM. Germline trimming cut 6 bases from V and 4 bases from J; bases unmatched to any gene: 5. This CDR3 is 14 amino acids long. The CDR3 bases are TGTGCCAGCAGCCCGGGACAGTTCACCGGGGAGCTGTTTTTT. It codes for CASSPGQFTGELFF.

V usage is TRBV6-5 and J usage is TRBJ1-6; 9 bases are shared with TRBD1. J lost 7 bases, V lost 6 bases, and 7 bases had no gene match. The length of the CDR3 is 15 residues. Germline-derived CDR1 and CDR2 are MNHEY and SVGAGI. The CDR3 sequence is CASSGTGGENSPLHF. CDR3 nucleotides: TGTGCCAGCAGCGGTACAGGGGGCGAGAATTCACCCCTCCACTTT.

This clone was observed a handful of times. This chain joins TRBV5-4 and TRBJ1-1; D is ambiguous. CDR3 length: 14 residues. Germline-derived CDR1 and CDR2 are SGHNT and YYREEE (reference sequence). The V end was cut by 7 bases, the J end by 0 bases, with 13 bases between. The CDR3 DNA reads TGTGCCAGCGTCTTCGGCGGCATGAACACTGAAGCTTTCTTT. As protein: CASVFGGMNTEAFF. Full variable domain (remainder filled in from reference TRBV5-4 and TRBJ1-1): ETGVTQSPTHLIKTRGQQVTLRCSSQSGHNTVSWYQQALGQGPQFIFQYYREEENGRGNFPPRFSGLQFPNYSSELNVNALELDDSALYLCASVFGGMNTEAFFGQGTRLTVV.

Details on this clone: Distinct nucleotide sequences in the sample also encode this CDR3. The rearrangement links TRBV2 to TRBJ1-6; weak D call: TRBD1 (5 bases). The V end was cut by 5 bases, the J end by 9 bases, with 14 bases between. This CDR3 contains 14 residues. The V gene's germline CDR1 is SNHLY and CDR2 FYNNEI. The CDR3 bases are TGTGCCAGCAGTTTCCAGGGTTTTAGTTCACCCCTCCACTTT. Translated, it gives CASSFQGFSSPLHF.